Following are 29 T cell receptor beta chains from one sample sequenced in a study of blood T cell repertoires in COVID-19. Profiling relied on immunoSEQ multiplex PCR, and the TCRdb table lists in-frame clones only, not all of them. The sample lists roughly 120,000 clones; about 85% were seen once. Sequenced input: peripheral blood. The receptors here all came from a man aged 60 to 75 with acute or convalescent COVID-19.

The J gene is TRBJ1-1, the V gene TRBV11-3; no clear D gene. V gave up 3 bases and J gave up 4 bases, with 9 bases separating them. The CDR3 consists of 13 residues. CDR1 and CDR2 (germline): SGHNT, YENEEA. The CDR3 loop is CASSFGTGTEAFF. CDR3 DNA sequence: TGTGCCAGCAGCTTCGGTACGGGCACTGAAGCTTTCTTT. Based on the CDR3 plus reference TRBV11-3 and TRBJ1-1, the full variable domain is EAGVVQSPRYKIIEKKQPVAFWCNPISGHNTLYWYLQNLGQGPELLIRYENEEAVDDSQLPKDRFSAERLKGVDSTLKIQPAELGDSAVYLCASSFGTGTEAFFGQGTRLTVV.

The chain employs TRBV5-1 and TRBJ2-7, with 13 bases identical to TRBD2. J gave up 5 bases and V 4 bases, and 3 bases lay outside the gene matches. This CDR3 has 14 residues. Germline loops: CDR1 SGHRS, CDR2 YFSETQ. This chain's CDR3 is CASSPGTSGDEQYF. The CDR3 nucleotides read TGCGCCAGCAGCCCCGGGACTAGCGGGGACGAGCAGTACTTC.

V is TRBV30 and J is TRBJ1-5, with a possible D match to TRBD1 (5 bases). From germline, CDR1 is GTSNPN and CDR2 SVGIG (reference sequence). The CDR3 is 12 residues long. Trimming took 4 bases from V and 9 from J, leaving 13 bases between them. CDR3 coding DNA: TGTGCCTGGAACGCAGGGATCGGGCCCCAGCATTTT. Residues: CAWNAGIGPQHF.

The rearrangement links TRBV6-1 to TRBJ2-1; weak D call: TRBD2 (6 bases). This CDR3 region has 12 residues. V lost 1 base and J 12 bases, leaving 10 bases between the germline ends. The germline CDR1 and CDR2 sequences are MNHNS and SASEGT. CDR3 sequence: CASSEGVGGQFF. CDR3 in DNA: TGTGCCAGCAGTGAAGGGGTCGGGGGGCAGTTCTTC.

The gene calls are TRBV27 and TRBJ2-4; TRBD1 aligns across 8 bases. The trim removed 5 bases at V and 3 bases at J, leaving 3 bases unmatched. Germline-derived CDR1 and CDR2 are MNHEY and SMNVEV (reference sequence). The CDR3 totals 14 residues. This CDR3 reads CASSPQGGKNIQYF. CDR3 DNA sequence: TGTGCCAGCAGTCCACAGGGGGGCAAAAACATTCAGTACTTC.

V is TRBV15 and J is TRBJ2-1; the match to TRBD2 covers 13 bases. The CDR3 totals 19 residues. Trimming cost V 4 bases and J 0 bases; bases outside gene matches: 9. Germline assignment: CDR1 LNHNV and CDR2 YYDKDF (reference sequence). The CDR3 reads CATSIPPGLAGSSYNEQFF. Written as DNA, the CDR3 is TGTGCCACCAGCATTCCACCGGGACTAGCGGGAAGCTCCTACAATGAGCAGTTCTTC. Full variable domain (rest looked up from reference TRBV15 and TRBJ2-1): DAMVIQNPRYQVTQFGKPVTLSCSQTLNHNVMYWYQQKSSQAPKLLFHYYDKDFNNEADTPDNFQSRRPNTSFCFLDIRSPGLGDTAMYLCATSIPPGLAGSSYNEQFFGPGTRLTVL.

This clone was counted many times. The chain employs TRBV20-1 and TRBJ2-7, with a possible D match to TRBD1 (6 bases). This CDR3 spans 12 amino acids. The V end was cut by 3 bases, the J end by 7 bases, with 13 bases between. The V gene's germline CDR1 is DFQATT and CDR2 SNEGSKA (reference sequence). Here the CDR3 DNA reads TGCAGTGCTAGTTACACAGGGCTGGAGCAGTACTTC. Protein product: CSASYTGLEQYF.

The J gene is TRBJ2-1, the V gene TRBV5-4; TRBD2 agrees at 7 bases. Unmatched junction bases numbered 13, after V lost 2 bases and J lost 5 bases. From germline, CDR1 is SGHNT and CDR2 YYREEE (reference sequence). The CDR3 has 17 residues. The CDR3 DNA is TGTGCCAGCAGCTTACCCCCTGGCGGGAGAAAGGACAATGAGCAGTTCTTC. Residues: CASSLPPGGRKDNEQFF.

The chain links TRBV5-1 to TRBJ2-7; 10 bases match TRBD2. The CDR3 runs 14 residues. V lost 3 bases to trimming and J lost 0 bases; unmatched junction nucleotides: 0. Germline loops: CDR1 SGHRS, CDR2 YFSETQ. CDR3 in amino acids: CASSSSGSSYEQYF. For the CDR3, the DNA is TGCGCCAGCAGCTCTAGCGGGAGCTCCTACGAGCAGTACTTC.

The chain couples TRBV10-3 to TRBJ1-2; D possibly corresponds to TRBD1 (5 bases). Trimming shortened V by 0 bases and J by 2 bases, and 7 bases separated the two germline ends. The CDR3 sequence is 14 residues long. CDR1 ENHRY and CDR2 SYGVKD come from the germline V gene. CDR3 nucleotide sequence: TGTGCCATCAGTGAGTCGGGGCAGAACTATGGCTACACCTTC. It is translated as CAISESGQNYGYTF.

This sequence joins TRBV7-6 and TRBJ2-7, with a tentative D call TRBD1 (6 bases). The CDR3 length is 13 residues. V was pared by 8 bases and J by 2 bases, with 13 bases between. The germline CDR1 and CDR2 sequences are SGHVS and FNYEAQ. The CDR3: CASGKGEPYEQYF. Written as DNA, the CDR3 is TGTGCCAGCGGCAAGGGGGAACCCTACGAGCAGTACTTC.

This clone was picked up many times. The gene calls are TRBV10-3 and TRBJ2-1, with 11 positions matching TRBD2. V lost 0 bases and J lost 10; bases outside the gene matches: 17. Germline lookup yields CDR1 ENHRY and CDR2 SYGVKD. CDR3 length: 19 amino acids. CDR3 nucleotide sequence: TGTGCCATCAGTGAGTCGAGAGGGGGACTAGCGGCAACTACAATGGAGCAGTTCTTC. Translation: CAISESRGGLAATTMEQFF.

The J gene is TRBJ2-1, the V gene TRBV10-2; D remains ambiguous. The CDR3 consists of 12 residues. Per germline, CDR1 WSHSY and CDR2 SAAADI. Trimming stripped 2 bases from V and 9 bases from J, with 8 bases between. The CDR3 loop is CASSEATIEQFF. In DNA, the CDR3 is TGCGCCAGCAGTGAGGCTACGATTGAGCAGTTCTTC.

The chain uses TRBV7-9 and TRBJ2-1; D ambiguous. The ends were cut back, 5 bases at V and 9 bases at J, with 8 bases in the middle. The CDR3 contains 11 residues. The germline V gene has CDR1 SEHNR and CDR2 FQNEAQ (reference sequence). In DNA form, the CDR3 reads TGTGCCAGCAGCCCGAGCGCTGAGCAGTTCTTC. Its protein is CASSPSAEQFF. The complete variable domain, with remaining parts taken from reference TRBV7-9 and TRBJ2-1, reads DTGVSQNPRHKITKRGQNVTFRCDPISEHNRLYWYRQTLGQGPEFLTYFQNEAQLEKSRLLSDRFSAERPKGSFSTLEIQRTEQGDSAMYLCASSPSAEQFFGPGTRLTVL.

The rearrangement joins TRBV27 to TRBJ2-5; D may be TRBD2 (5 bases). The CDR3 runs 14 residues. CDR1 is MNHEY, CDR2 SMNVEV, per germline (reference sequence). Trimming removed 5 bases from V and 6 bases from J, with 16 bases in between. CDR3 protein: CASSPSPGGKTQYF. The DNA of the CDR3 is TGTGCCAGCAGTCCTAGCCCCGGCGGAAAGACCCAGTACTTC.

The gene calls are TRBV24-1 and TRBJ2-5; the match to TRBD1 covers 7 bases. The CDR3 length is 13 residues. Per germline, CDR1 KGHDR and CDR2 SFDVKD. V was pared by 5 bases and J by 5 bases, with 4 bases of the junction left unmatched. The CDR3 is CATSGGGRETQYF. The CDR3 nucleotides read TGTGCCACCAGTGGAGGGGGCCGGGAGACCCAGTACTTC.

The genes are TRBV6-5 and TRBJ2-5; 8 bases match TRBD2. The CDR3 has 13 residues. Germline V lookup: CDR1 MNHEY, CDR2 SVGAGI. Trimming took 6 bases from V and 5 from J; bases not matched to a gene: 5. The CDR3 DNA sequence: TGTGCCAGCAGCGTAGCGGGACGTGAGACCCAGTACTTC. This encodes CASSVAGRETQYF.

The chain links TRBV7-3 to TRBJ2-2; TRBD1 matches 9 bases. There are 15 residues in the CDR3. Germline CDR1 SGHTA, CDR2 FQGTGA. V gave up 4 bases and J gave up 3 bases; unmatched junction bases: 3. CDR3 nucleotides: TGTGCCAGCAGCTCGAGACAGGGGGACACCGGGGAGCTGTTTTTT. Translation gives CASSSRQGDTGELFF.

The chain links TRBV28 to TRBJ1-1; D call uncertain. This CDR3 has 17 amino acids. Trimming took 6 bases from V and 0 from J, leaving 20 bases between them. The V gene's germline CDR1 is MDHEN and CDR2 SYDVKM. DNA for the CDR3: TGTGCCAGCAGACCTCTGTGGGAGGCGGATATGAACACTGAAGCTTTCTTT. This gives the protein CASRPLWEADMNTEAFF. Full variable domain (remainder filled in from reference TRBV28 and TRBJ1-1): DVKVTQSSRYLVKRTGEKVFLECVQDMDHENMFWYRQDPGLGLRLIYFSYDVKMKEKGDIPEGYSVSREKKERFSLILESASTNQTSMYLCASRPLWEADMNTEAFFGQGTRLTVV.

The rearrangement joins TRBV30 to TRBJ1-5, with TRBD1 matching 9 bases. The V gene's germline CDR1 is GTSNPN and CDR2 SVGIG (reference sequence). The CDR3 loop spans 13 amino acids. Unmatched junction bases numbered 2, after V lost 5 bases and J lost 3 bases. CDR3: CAWGQGTNQPQHF. The CDR3 DNA is TGTGCCTGGGGACAGGGGACCAATCAGCCCCAGCATTTT. Full variable domain (rest looked up from reference TRBV30 and TRBJ1-5): SQTIHQWPATLVQPVGSPLSLECTVEGTSNPNLYWYRQAAGRGLQLLFYSVGIGQISSEVPQNLSASRPQDRQFILSSKKLLLSDSGFYLCAWGQGTNQPQHFGDGTRLSIL.

The V and J genes are TRBV28 and TRBJ1-6; 7 bases line up with TRBD1. The CDR3 has 14 amino acids. The germline CDR1 and CDR2 sequences are MDHEN and SYDVKM. The junction had 6 bases not matched to a gene; V was cut back by 8 bases and J by 5 bases. The CDR3: CASVGQGDNSPLHF. DNA for the CDR3: TGTGCCAGCGTCGGGCAGGGGGATAATTCACCCCTCCACTTT.

The rearrangement uses TRBV6-2 or TRBV6-3 and TRBJ2-1, with 8 positions matching TRBD2. The ends lost 8 bases at V and 4 bases at J; junction bases unmatched: 10. CDR3 length equals 15 residues. CDR1 and CDR2 (germline): MNHEY, SVGEGT. CDR3 nucleotide sequence: TGTGCCAGCCGCCTTTTCCGCGGGAGGTACAATGAGCAGTTCTTC. Translated: CASRLFRGRYNEQFF.

The CDR3 coding sequence is TGTGCCAGCAGCCTCCCATGGACTAGCGGGAGGGCGGATACGCAGTATTTT. It codes for CASSLPWTSGRADTQYF. V is TRBV11-3 and J is TRBJ2-3; 15 bases are shared with TRBD2. This CDR3 contains 17 residues. With 5 bases clipped from V and 6 bases from J, the junction kept 9 bases outside the gene matches. The germline CDR1 and CDR2 sequences are SGHNT and YENEEA.

Only one count was recorded for this clone. V is TRBV4-2 and J is TRBJ2-6; 12 bases are a match to TRBD1. The V and J ends lost 0 bases and 3 bases, in that order; junction bases with no gene match: 6. The CDR3 length is 19 residues. Germline V CDR1 and CDR2: LGHNA, YNFKEQ. CDR3 in DNA: TGTGCCAGCAGCCAAGACCGGGACAGGGGGCGTAGTGGGGCCAACGTCCTGACTTTC. This sequence encodes CASSQDRDRGRSGANVLTF.

The chain couples TRBV6-6 to TRBJ1-5, with a weak D call TRBD1 (6 bases). The germline gives CDR1 MNHNY, CDR2 SVGAGI (reference sequence). There are 13 residues in the CDR3. V shed 2 bases and J shed 5 bases, with 7 bases lying between them. CDR3 in amino acids: CASSYKGDQPQHF. In nucleotides, the CDR3 is TGTGCCAGCAGTTACAAGGGGGATCAGCCCCAGCATTTT.

This clone appeared once. The chain uses TRBV4-1 and TRBJ2-7; TRBD2 matches 7 bases. Germline V gene sequence: CDR1 MGHRA, CDR2 YSYEKL. This CDR3 spans 15 amino acids. With V trimmed by 0 bases and J by 1 base, 3 bases remained unmatched. The CDR3 bases are TGCGCCAGCAGCCAAGAGGGGGGGGTGTCCTACGAGCAGTACTTC. Translation gives CASSQEGGVSYEQYF.

The chain recombines TRBV7-2 with TRBJ1-2, with D possibly being TRBD1 (6 bases). Trimming took off 4 bases at V and 2 bases at J, with 20 bases between the two ends. The CDR3 sequence is 17 residues long. The germline CDR1 and CDR2 sequences are SGHTA and FQGNSA. In DNA, the CDR3 is TGTGCCAGCAGCTGGAAGGAGACAGGATCTAGGAACTATGGCTACACCTTC. Translation gives CASSWKETGSRNYGYTF.

V usage is TRBV27 and J usage is TRBJ1-2; D remains ambiguous. This CDR3 is built from 13 residues. Per the germline V gene, CDR1 is MNHEY and CDR2 is SMNVEV (reference sequence). Trimming took 5 bases from V and 7 from J, leaving 14 bases between them. The CDR3 DNA reads as TGTGCCAGCAGTCCCCTGGGAGGCGGTGGCTACACCTTC. It yields the protein CASSPLGGGGYTF.

This clone was seen just once. The CDR3 region is CATSTDRANEKLFF. CDR3 nucleotide sequence: TGTGCCACCAGCACTGACAGGGCAAATGAAAAACTGTTTTTT. V gene TRBV15 combines with J gene TRBJ1-4; 7 positions agree with TRBD1. This CDR3 is 14 amino acids long. Germline trimming cut 4 bases from V and 5 bases from J; bases unmatched to any gene: 4. Per the germline V gene, CDR1 is LNHNV and CDR2 is YYDKDF (reference sequence).